This T cell receptor (beta chain) was identified in a study of read filtering for tumor transcriptome and immune sequencing. This clonotype was seen repeatedly, ten times or more. Molecular barcoded adaptors covering alpha/delta and beta/gamma chains were used on approximately 400 ng RNA. Via MiXCR, TCRdb re-called the reads, giving one row per CDR3 protein. The sample lists some 30,000 distinct CDR3 sequences; 15% to 20% were seen once. The CDR3 has 17 amino acids. The germline CDR1 and CDR2 sequences are SEHNR and FQNEAQ (reference sequence). Trimming cost V 5 bases and J 0 bases; bases outside gene matches: 12.

The V and J genes are TRBV7-9 and TRBJ1-1; 7 bases are shared with TRBD1. This sequence originates from a donor older than 35 with multiple myeloma. Sequencing was done on a sample of a population of CD138-negative cells sorted from bone marrow. In DNA form, the CDR3 reads TGTGCCAGCAGCCTGAGCCGGCCAGGGGGAATGAACACTGAAGCTTTCTTT. Its translation: CASSLSRPGGMNTEAFF. The whole variable domain, filled in from reference TRBV7-9 and TRBJ1-1, reads DTGVSQNPRHKITKRGQNVTFRCDPISEHNRLYWYRQTLGQGPEFLTYFQNEAQLEKSRLLSDRFSAERPKGSFSTLEIQRTEQGDSAMYLCASSLSRPGGMNTEAFFGQGTRLTVV.